Below are 20 T cell receptor beta chains sequenced from a single sample in a study of blood T cell repertoires in COVID-19. Assay: immunoSEQ multiplex PCR; the TCRdb copy retains only in-frame clones and omits some. The sample has fewer than 250,000 clones; about 87% are singletons. Sequencing used peripheral blood. The receptors derive from a man aged 65 to 85 with acute or convalescent COVID-19.

The J gene is TRBJ2-5, the V gene TRBV20-1, with TRBD2 matching over 10 bases. The CDR3 is 15 amino acids. Trimming cost V 3 bases and J 5 bases; bases outside gene matches: 9. Germline CDR1 reads DFQATT; CDR2 reads SNEGSKA (reference sequence). The chain's CDR3 is CSASRLAGVGETQYF. CDR3 bases: TGCAGTGCTAGTCGTCTAGCGGGAGTAGGGGAGACCCAGTACTTC.

V is TRBV24-1 and J is TRBJ2-7, with 9 bases that match TRBD1. Germline trimming cut 4 bases from V and 5 bases from J; bases unmatched to any gene: 8. From germline, CDR1 is KGHDR and CDR2 SFDVKD. CDR3 size: 15 residues. The CDR3 sequence is CATSDPTGGRDEQYF. As DNA, the CDR3 is TGTGCCACCAGTGACCCGACAGGGGGACGGGACGAGCAGTACTTC.

The chain recombines TRBV6-6 with TRBJ1-5; 8 positions match TRBD1. The V segment lost 7 bases and the J segment 6 bases; nucleotides outside the gene matches: 8. This CDR3 has 14 amino acids. Germline V gene data show CDR1 as MNHNY and CDR2 as SVGAGI (reference sequence). CDR3 in DNA: TGTGCCAGCACAAACGGACAGGGCGGTCAGCCCCAGCATTTT. It encodes CASTNGQGGQPQHF.

This chain connects TRBV7-6 to TRBJ2-1, with a possible D match to TRBD1 (6 bases). V lost 4 bases and J 4 bases, leaving 26 bases between the germline ends. Germline values: CDR1 SGHVS, CDR2 FNYEAQ. The CDR3 totals 19 residues. This chain's CDR3 is CASSSQGTRPFVAYNEQFF. The CDR3 DNA is TGTGCCAGCAGCTCTCAGGGGACCCGTCCTTTTGTTGCGTACAATGAGCAGTTCTTC. Together with reference TRBV7-6 and TRBJ2-1, the CDR3 gives the full variable domain: GAGVSQSPRYKVTKRGQDVALRCDPISGHVSLYWYRQALGQGPEFLTYFNYEAQQDKSGLPNDRFSAERPEGSISTLTIQRTEQRDSAMYRCASSSQGTRPFVAYNEQFFGPGTRLTVL.

This clone turned up a few times. This chain uses TRBV3-1 (or the pseudogene TRBV3-2) with TRBJ1-1; D might be TRBD1 (5 bases). The germline CDR1 and CDR2 sequences are LGHDT and YNNKEL (reference sequence). This CDR3 contains 15 residues. The germline V and J ends were trimmed by 3 bases and 8 bases, with 19 bases remaining between them. Here the CDR3 DNA reads TGTGCCAGCAGCCAGAGACCTAGACAGCAGACCGAAGCTTTCTTT. This encodes CASSQRPRQQTEAFF.

The rearrangement links TRBV19 to TRBJ2-5; D remains ambiguous. V was shortened by 4 bases and J by 1 base, with 7 bases between the two germline ends. The CDR3 loop spans 13 amino acids. Germline-derived CDR1 and CDR2 are LNHDA and SQIVND (reference sequence). CDR3 protein: CASSTRLQETQYF. In DNA form, the CDR3 reads TGTGCCAGTAGTACGCGGCTCCAAGAGACCCAGTACTTC.

The genes are TRBV5-5 and TRBJ2-5; TRBD2 aligns across 8 bases. J was trimmed by 5 bases and V by 3 bases; bases with no gene match: 6. Germline V gives CDR1 SGHKS, CDR2 YYEKEE (reference sequence). The CDR3 extends over 14 amino acids. The CDR3 DNA reads as TGTGCCAGCAGCTGGACTAGCCGCGCGGAGACCCAGTACTTC. Its protein is CASSWTSRAETQYF.

The chain couples TRBV27 to TRBJ2-3; D may be TRBD1 (6 bases). CDR3 length: 16 amino acids. V lost 2 bases to trimming and J lost 1 base, with 13 bases between them. From germline, CDR1 is MNHEY and CDR2 SMNVEV (reference sequence). The CDR3: CASSLRGEGGTDTQYF. The CDR3 DNA reads TGTGCCAGCAGTTTAAGGGGTGAGGGGGGCACAGATACGCAGTATTTT.

The CDR3 DNA follows: TGTGCCAGCCGACTAGCGGGAGACTACAATGAGCAGTTCTTC. It specifies CASRLAGDYNEQFF. The chain recombines TRBV6-5 with TRBJ2-1, with 12 bases that match TRBD2. Germline values: CDR1 MNHEY, CDR2 SVGAGI. V lost 8 bases, J lost 3 bases, and 2 bases stayed unmatched. CDR3 size: 14 residues.

This clone is a singleton in its sample. This rearrangement joins TRBV5-8 to TRBJ2-1; 10 bases agree with TRBD1. With V trimmed by 9 bases and J by 4 bases, 7 bases remained unmatched. There are 14 residues in the CDR3. Germline V lookup: CDR1 SGHTS, CDR2 YDEGEE. The CDR3: CATQTGGAYNEQFF. The CDR3 DNA reads as TGTGCCACCCAGACAGGGGGCGCGTACAATGAGCAGTTCTTC.

V and J are TRBV19 and TRBJ2-1, with unresolved D. V shed 5 bases and J shed 0 bases, with 14 bases lying between them. From germline, CDR1 is LNHDA and CDR2 SQIVND (reference sequence). The CDR3 length is 16 residues. CDR3 amino acids: CASSASGLISYNEQFF. For the CDR3, the DNA is TGTGCCAGTAGTGCTTCGGGTTTGATCTCCTACAATGAGCAGTTCTTC.

The chain is built from TRBV7-2 and TRBJ1-5; tentative D call: TRBD1 (6 bases). The CDR3 sequence is 15 residues long. V was cut by 1 base and J by 5 bases, with 12 bases left in between. Germline V gene lookup returns CDR1 SGHTA and CDR2 FQGNSA. CDR3 sequence: CASSLVLGADQPQHF. Here the CDR3 DNA reads TGTGCCAGCAGCTTAGTATTGGGGGCGGATCAGCCCCAGCATTTT.

The chain carries TRBV29-1 and TRBJ2-3, with 9 bases identical to TRBD2. Looked up from germline, CDR1 is SQVTM and CDR2 is ANQGSEA. V lost 2 bases to trimming and J lost 4 bases; unmatched junction nucleotides: 7. The CDR3 totals 15 residues. CDR3 coding DNA: TGCAGCGTTGAAATTAGCGGGAGTAAGGCAGATACGCAGTATTTT. Amino acid sequence: CSVEISGSKADTQYF.

The chain couples TRBV29-1 to TRBJ2-2, with D possibly being TRBD2 (5 bases). V was trimmed by 3 bases and J by 1 base, leaving 6 bases between them. Germline CDR1 reads SQVTM; CDR2 reads ANQGSEA. The CDR3 covers 13 residues. CDR3 sequence: CSVDGGNTGELFF. CDR3 sequence (DNA): TGCAGCGTTGATGGAGGGAACACCGGGGAGCTGTTTTTT.

The chain recombines TRBV5-4 with TRBJ1-2, with 10 bases identical to TRBD1. Per germline, CDR1 SGHNT and CDR2 YYREEE (reference sequence). The CDR3 loop spans 15 amino acids. V lost 1 base, J lost 8 bases, and 8 bases stayed unmatched. The CDR3 DNA sequence: TGTGCCAGCAGCTTGCTGGACAGGGGGGCAAGGGGCTACACCTTC. It yields the protein CASSLLDRGARGYTF. Using reference TRBV5-4 and TRBJ1-2 for the parts outside the CDR3, the full variable domain is ETGVTQSPTHLIKTRGQQVTLRCSSQSGHNTVSWYQQALGQGPQFIFQYYREEENGRGNFPPRFSGLQFPNYSSELNVNALELDDSALYLCASSLLDRGARGYTFGSGTRLTVV.

The J gene is TRBJ1-5, the V gene TRBV29-1; possible D gene TRBD1, 6 bases. The CDR3 totals 12 residues. Deletions cut 4 bases from V and 7 bases from J, with 11 bases between. Germline assignment: CDR1 SQVTM and CDR2 ANQGSEA. DNA for the CDR3: TGCAGCGTTGCTGAGGGGGACCAGCCCCAGCATTTT. It is translated as CSVAEGDQPQHF. The variable domain in full, completed from reference TRBV29-1 and TRBJ1-5, reads SAVISQKPSRDICQRGTSLTIQCQVDSQVTMMFWYRQQPGQSLTLIATANQGSEATYESGFVIDKFPISRPNLTFSTLTVSNMSPEDSSIYLCSVAEGDQPQHFGDGTRLSIL.

The sample holds one count of this clone. The rearrangement joins TRBV4-2 to TRBJ1-1; D is possibly TRBD1 (6 bases). V shed 1 base and J shed 2 bases, with 8 bases lying between them. CDR1 is LGHNA and CDR2 is YNFKEQ in the germline V gene. This CDR3 comprises 14 residues. In DNA form, the CDR3 reads TGTGCCAGCAGCCAAGGACAGGAAAACACTGAAGCTTTCTTT. Amino acids: CASSQGQENTEAFF.

This chain links TRBV28 with TRBJ2-3, with 9 bases fitting TRBD1. V was pared by 5 bases and J by 1 base, with 4 bases of the junction left unmatched. Germline CDR1 and CDR2: MDHEN and SYDVKM. The CDR3 is 15 residues long. CDR3 sequence: CASSPQGAGTDTQYF. In nucleotides, the CDR3 is TGTGCCAGCAGTCCACAGGGGGCTGGCACAGATACGCAGTATTTT.

This chain links TRBV10-2 with TRBJ2-7; weak D call: TRBD2 (5 bases). Trimming took 8 bases from V and 0 from J, leaving 11 bases between them. The length of the CDR3 is 13 residues. CDR1 and CDR2 from the germline V gene are WSHSY and SAAADI. The chain's CDR3 is CASCGLSSYEQYF. The CDR3 coding sequence is TGCGCCAGCTGTGGACTGAGCTCCTACGAGCAGTACTTC.

The CDR3 here is CASSARGGSAYNEQFF. The CDR3 nucleotides read TGTGCCAGCAGCGCCCGTGGGGGGTCGGCCTACAATGAGCAGTTCTTC. The rearrangement links TRBV9 to TRBJ2-1; perhaps TRBD2 as D (6 bases). The CDR3 consists of 16 residues. V lost 3 bases to trimming and J lost 2 bases, with 15 bases between them. In germline, CDR1 is SGDLS, CDR2 YYNGEE.